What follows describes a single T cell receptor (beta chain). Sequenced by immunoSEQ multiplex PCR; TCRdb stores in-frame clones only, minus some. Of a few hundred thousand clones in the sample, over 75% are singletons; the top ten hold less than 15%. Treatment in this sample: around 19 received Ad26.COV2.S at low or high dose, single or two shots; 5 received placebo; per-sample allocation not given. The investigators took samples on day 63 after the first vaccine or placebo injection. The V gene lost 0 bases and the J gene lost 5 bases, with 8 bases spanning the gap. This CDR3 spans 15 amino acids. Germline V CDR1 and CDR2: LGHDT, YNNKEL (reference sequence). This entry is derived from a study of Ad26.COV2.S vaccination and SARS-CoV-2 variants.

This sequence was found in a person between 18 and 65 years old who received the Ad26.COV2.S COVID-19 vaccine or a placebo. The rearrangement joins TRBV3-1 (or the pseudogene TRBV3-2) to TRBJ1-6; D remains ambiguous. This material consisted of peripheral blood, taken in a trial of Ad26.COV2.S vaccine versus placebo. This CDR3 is CASSQEGGHNSPLHF. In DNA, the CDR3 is TGTGCCAGCAGCCAAGAGGGAGGGCATAATTCACCCCTCCACTTT.